This T cell receptor beta chain was identified during a study of CD8+CD57+ T cells in acquired aplastic anemia. Genomic DNA provided the template from which TCR beta VDJ and CDR3 profiles were obtained. TCRdb recomputed calls from the reads with MiXCR, one row per CDR3 protein. The sample contains about 42,000 distinct CDR3 sequences, 68% of which appear only once. Turning to this clonotype: One end of the junction is discordant with germline, which a read error may explain.

CDR3 length: 21 amino acids. Germline CDR1 reads SGHVS; CDR2 reads FNYEAQ. V usage is TRBV7-6 and J usage is TRBJ1-5; D possibly corresponds to TRBD1 (5 bases). What was sequenced was sorted CD4+, CD8+, or CD8+CD57+ T cells (not recorded which) from PBMCs. The receptor was derived from a human donor in good health, serving as a control. As DNA, the CDR3 is TGTGCCAGCAACTTAGAGAGAGCCGGGGACCACCAAGAGCATAGCAATCAGCCCCAGCATTTT. It specifies CASNLERAGDHQEHSNQPQHF.